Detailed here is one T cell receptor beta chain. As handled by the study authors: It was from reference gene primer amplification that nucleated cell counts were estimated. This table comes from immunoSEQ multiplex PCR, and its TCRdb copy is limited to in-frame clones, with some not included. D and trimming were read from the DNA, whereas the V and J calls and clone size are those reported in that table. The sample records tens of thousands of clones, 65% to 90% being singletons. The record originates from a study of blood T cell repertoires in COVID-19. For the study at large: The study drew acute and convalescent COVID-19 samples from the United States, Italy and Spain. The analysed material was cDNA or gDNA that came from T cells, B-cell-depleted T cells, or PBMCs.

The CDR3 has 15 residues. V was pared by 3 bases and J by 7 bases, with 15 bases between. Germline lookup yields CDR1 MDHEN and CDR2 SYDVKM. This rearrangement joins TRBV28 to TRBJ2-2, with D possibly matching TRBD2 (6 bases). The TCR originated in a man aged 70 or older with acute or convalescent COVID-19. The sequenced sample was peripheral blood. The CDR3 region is CASSLGYGRGGELFF. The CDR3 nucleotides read TGTGCCAGCAGTTTGGGGTACGGGAGAGGCGGGGAGCTGTTTTTT.